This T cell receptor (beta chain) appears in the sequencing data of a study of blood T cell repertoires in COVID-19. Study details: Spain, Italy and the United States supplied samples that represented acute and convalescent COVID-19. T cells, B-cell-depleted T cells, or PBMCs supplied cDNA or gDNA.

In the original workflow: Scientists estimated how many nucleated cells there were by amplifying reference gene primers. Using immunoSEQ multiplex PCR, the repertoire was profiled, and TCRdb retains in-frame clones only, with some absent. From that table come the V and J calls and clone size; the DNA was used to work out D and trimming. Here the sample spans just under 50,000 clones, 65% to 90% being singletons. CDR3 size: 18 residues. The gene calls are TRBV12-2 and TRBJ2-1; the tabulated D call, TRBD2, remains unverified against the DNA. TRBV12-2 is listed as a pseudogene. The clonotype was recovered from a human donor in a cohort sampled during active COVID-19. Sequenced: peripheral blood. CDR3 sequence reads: CASRLGTTGTSLYNEQFF. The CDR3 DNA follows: TGTGCAAGTCGCTTAGGTACGACCGGGACTAGCCTATACAATGAGCAGTTCTTC.